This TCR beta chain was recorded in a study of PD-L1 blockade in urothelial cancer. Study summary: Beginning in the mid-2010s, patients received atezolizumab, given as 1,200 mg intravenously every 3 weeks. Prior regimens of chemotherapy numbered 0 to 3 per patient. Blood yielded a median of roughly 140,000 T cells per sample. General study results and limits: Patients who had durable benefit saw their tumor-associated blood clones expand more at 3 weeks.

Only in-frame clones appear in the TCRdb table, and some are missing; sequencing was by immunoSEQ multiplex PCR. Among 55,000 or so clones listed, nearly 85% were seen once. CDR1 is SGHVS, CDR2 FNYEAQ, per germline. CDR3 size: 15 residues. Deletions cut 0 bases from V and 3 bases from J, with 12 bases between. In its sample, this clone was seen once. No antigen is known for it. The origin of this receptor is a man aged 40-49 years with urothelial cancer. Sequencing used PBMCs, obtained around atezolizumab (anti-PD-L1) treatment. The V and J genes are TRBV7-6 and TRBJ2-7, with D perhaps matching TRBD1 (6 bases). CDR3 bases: TGTGCCAGCAGCTTAGCTCCCCAGGGGCACTACGAGCAGTACTTC. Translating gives CASSLAPQGHYEQYF. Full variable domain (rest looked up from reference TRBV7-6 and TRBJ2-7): GAGVSQSPRYKVTKRGQDVALRCDPISGHVSLYWYRQALGQGPEFLTYFNYEAQQDKSGLPNDRFSAERPEGSISTLTIQRTEQRDSAMYRCASSLAPQGHYEQYFGPGTRLTVT.